This T cell receptor beta chain is drawn from a study of T-cell reconstitution after alpha-beta-depleted transplantation in children. CDR1 and CDR2 from the germline V gene are DFQATT and SNEGSKA (reference sequence). The trim removed 0 bases at V and 10 bases at J, leaving 6 bases unmatched. The CDR3 runs 14 residues. TCRbeta library construction was performed incorporating unique molecular identifiers. In TCRdb, the PCR reads were re-called with MiXCR into one record per CDR3 protein. The table has about 370,000 distinct CDR3 sequences, about a fifth seen once; the top ten hold 3.8%. This clonotype was found many times.

The receptor was derived from a human donor who donated a stem cell graft to a child with acute myeloid leukemia. The sequencing used PBMCs from the stem cell graft donor, collected from the stem cell graft. The chain carries TRBV20-1 and TRBJ2-1; TRBD2 agrees at 10 bases. The CDR3 nucleotides are TGCAGTGCTAGAGAACCTAGCGGGAGCTGGGAGCAGTTCTTC. It codes for CSAREPSGSWEQFF.